A selection of T cell receptor beta chains follows, all from one sample in a study of blood T cell repertoires in COVID-19. Assay: immunoSEQ multiplex PCR; the TCRdb copy retains only in-frame clones and omits some. The sample consists of hundreds of thousands of clones, about 80% of them appearing once. The sequencing sample was made of PBMCs or T cells enriched from blood (not recorded which). These receptors were obtained from a woman aged 50 to 65 who had been exposed to COVID-19. Both conserved end residues are part of each CDR3. The D gene is left open where the match is weak. The size field is filled for only some rows; it gives once, few, many or a size class.

clone size: few; J gene: TRBJ1-5; V gene: TRBV7-2; D gene: NA; CDR3 protein: CASSYRAGSSNQPQHF; CDR3 DNA: TGTGCCAGCAGCTACCGGGCGGGTTCTAGCAATCAGCCCCAGCATTTT
clone size: once; J gene: TRBJ1-5; V gene: TRBV7-2; D gene: TRBD1; CDR3 protein: CASSRSTGVNQPQHF; CDR3 DNA: TGTGCCAGCAGTCGATCGACAGGGGTCAATCAGCCCCAGCATTTT
clone size: NA; J gene: TRBJ2-1; V gene: TRBV18; D gene: NA; CDR3 protein: CASSSDTGSYNEQFF; CDR3 DNA: TGTGCCAGCTCATCCGACACGGGATCCTACAATGAGCAGTTCTTC
clone size: NA; J gene: TRBJ2-1; V gene: TRBV5-1; D gene: TRBD2; CDR3 protein: CASSLTSGNSYNEQFF; CDR3 DNA: TGCGCCAGCAGCTTAACTAGCGGGAACTCCTACAATGAGCAGTTCTTC
clone size: NA; J gene: TRBJ2-2; V gene: TRBV6-1; D gene: NA; CDR3 protein: CASSELTVQLFF; CDR3 DNA: TGTGCCAGCAGTGAATTAACAGTCCAGCTGTTTTTT
clone size: NA; J gene: TRBJ2-1; V gene: TRBV10-1; D gene: NA; CDR3 protein: CASRPGQEGQQFF; CDR3 DNA: TGCGCCAGCAGACCCGGACAGGAGGGGCAGCAGTTCTTC
clone size: NA; J gene: TRBJ2-7; V gene: TRBV11-2; D gene: TRBD1; CDR3 protein: CASSPPRTGSPYEQYF; CDR3 DNA: TGTGCCAGCAGCCCCCCCCGGACAGGGAGCCCCTACGAGCAGTACTTC
clone size: NA; J gene: TRBJ1-1; V gene: TRBV27; D gene: NA; CDR3 protein: CASSLASGALATEAFF; CDR3 DNA: TGTGCCAGCAGTTTAGCGTCCGGAGCGCTAGCCACTGAAGCTTTCTTT
clone size: NA; J gene: TRBJ1-2; V gene: TRBV29-1; D gene: NA; CDR3 protein: CSVEGEGGYTF; CDR3 DNA: TGCAGCGTTGAGGGCGAGGGCGGCTACACCTTC
clone size: NA; J gene: TRBJ2-1; V gene: TRBV5-1; D gene: NA; CDR3 protein: CASSLIFGNEQFF; CDR3 DNA: TGCGCCAGCAGCTTGATATTCGGCAATGAGCAGTTCTTC
clone size: NA; J gene: TRBJ2-5; V gene: TRBV5-1; D gene: NA; CDR3 protein: CASSRRTKRETQYF; CDR3 DNA: TGCGCCAGCAGCCGCCGGACTAAAAGAGAGACCCAGTACTTC
clone size: NA; J gene: TRBJ1-5; V gene: TRBV24-1; D gene: NA; CDR3 protein: CATSEGMQPQHF; CDR3 DNA: TGTGCCACCAGTGAGGGCATGCAGCCCCAGCATTTT
clone size: NA; J gene: TRBJ1-3; V gene: TRBV3-1/TRBV3-2; D gene: NA; CDR3 protein: CASSPRRAGTTGNTIYF; CDR3 DNA: TGTGCCAGCAGCCCCCGTAGGGCAGGGACAACTGGAAACACCATATATTTT
clone size: few; J gene: TRBJ2-1; V gene: TRBV28; D gene: TRBD1; CDR3 protein: CASSLSLRGKSYNEQFF; CDR3 DNA: TGTGCCAGCAGTTTATCTCTCAGGGGGAAATCCTACAATGAGCAGTTCTTC
clone size: NA; J gene: TRBJ2-7; V gene: TRBV6-5; D gene: TRBD1; CDR3 protein: CATASTGGHEQYF; CDR3 DNA: TGTGCCACCGCGTCGACAGGGGGCCACGAGCAGTACTTC
clone size: NA; J gene: TRBJ2-3; V gene: TRBV7-8; D gene: NA; CDR3 protein: CASSGGSYGDTQYF; CDR3 DNA: TGTGCCAGCTCCGGCGGCTCCTACGGAGATACGCAGTATTTT
clone size: NA; J gene: TRBJ2-5; V gene: TRBV3-1/TRBV3-2; D gene: TRBD1; CDR3 protein: CASHNRGRGETQYF; CDR3 DNA: TGTGCCAGCCACAACAGGGGGCGCGGGGAGACCCAGTACTTC
clone size: NA; J gene: TRBJ2-7; V gene: TRBV12-3/TRBV12-4; D gene: NA; CDR3 protein: CASSFRAPYEQYF; CDR3 DNA: TGTGCCAGCAGTTTCAGGGCCCCCTACGAGCAGTACTTC
clone size: few; J gene: TRBJ2-7; V gene: TRBV20-1; D gene: NA; CDR3 protein: CSASGAASYGQYF; CDR3 DNA: TGCAGTGCTAGTGGGGCTGCCAGCTACGGGCAGTACTTC
clone size: once; J gene: TRBJ2-1; V gene: TRBV5-1; D gene: NA; CDR3 protein: CASSEPGAGLIDEQFF; CDR3 DNA: TGCGCCAGCAGCGAACCCGGAGCGGGTCTTATAGATGAGCAGTTCTTC
clone size: few; J gene: TRBJ1-1; V gene: TRBV6-5; D gene: NA; CDR3 protein: CASSPLAGGTEAFF; CDR3 DNA: TGTGCCAGCAGTCCGCTGGCCGGAGGGACTGAAGCTTTCTTT
clone size: NA; J gene: TRBJ1-4; V gene: TRBV6-1; D gene: TRBD1; CDR3 protein: CASSEVLTGGARSTNEKLFF; CDR3 DNA: TGTGCCAGCAGTGAAGTCTTAACAGGGGGCGCGAGGTCTACTAATGAAAAACTGTTTTTT
clone size: NA; J gene: TRBJ2-5; V gene: TRBV4-1; D gene: NA; CDR3 protein: CASSQGETRRETQYF; CDR3 DNA: TGCGCCAGCAGCCAAGGGGAGACTAGGAGAGAGACCCAGTACTTC
clone size: NA; J gene: TRBJ1-1; V gene: TRBV19; D gene: NA; CDR3 protein: CASSVDGGYTEAFF; CDR3 DNA: TGTGCCAGTAGTGTGGACGGCGGGTACACTGAAGCTTTCTTT
clone size: NA; J gene: TRBJ2-5; V gene: TRBV15; D gene: TRBD2; CDR3 protein: CATSTRRGGISPRETQYF; CDR3 DNA: TGTGCCACCAGCACGCGGCGGGGGGGCATCTCTCCAAGAGAGACCCAGTACTTC
clone size: NA; J gene: TRBJ1-1; V gene: TRBV11-2; D gene: TRBD1; CDR3 protein: CASSSDRATEAFF; CDR3 DNA: TGTGCCAGCAGCTCGGACAGGGCCACTGAAGCTTTCTTT
clone size: NA; J gene: TRBJ2-1; V gene: TRBV24-1; D gene: TRBD2; CDR3 protein: CATSDFLAANEQFF; CDR3 DNA: TGTGCCACCAGTGATTTCCTAGCGGCCAATGAGCAGTTCTTC
clone size: NA; J gene: TRBJ2-7; V gene: TRBV24-1; D gene: NA; CDR3 protein: CATSDLNYEQYF; CDR3 DNA: TGTGCCACCAGTGACCTAAACTACGAGCAGTACTTC
clone size: NA; J gene: TRBJ2-7; V gene: TRBV6-5; D gene: TRBD1; CDR3 protein: CAGRDRYYEQYF; CDR3 DNA: TGTGCCGGCCGGGACAGGTACTACGAGCAGTACTTC
clone size: NA; J gene: TRBJ2-7; V gene: TRBV18; D gene: TRBD1; CDR3 protein: CASSPTGAEQYF; CDR3 DNA: TGTGCCAGCTCACCCACAGGGGCCGAGCAGTACTTC
clone size: NA; J gene: TRBJ1-4; V gene: TRBV15; D gene: NA; CDR3 protein: CATSRDPGEVLFF; CDR3 DNA: TGTGCCACCAGCAGAGATCCCGGGGAGGTCCTGTTTTTT
clone size: NA; J gene: TRBJ1-3; V gene: TRBV23-1; D gene: TRBD1; CDR3 protein: CASSHRRDRGPYMSSGNTIYF; CDR3 DNA: TGCGCCAGCAGTCACCGGAGGGACAGGGGGCCCTATATGAGCTCTGGAAACACCATATATTTT
clone size: NA; J gene: TRBJ2-7; V gene: TRBV19; D gene: NA; CDR3 protein: CASSPQVGGSHEQYF; CDR3 DNA: TGTGCCAGTAGTCCGCAGGTGGGTGGGAGCCACGAGCAGTACTTC
clone size: NA; J gene: TRBJ2-3; V gene: TRBV4-3; D gene: TRBD2; CDR3 protein: CASSPGLAADTQYF; CDR3 DNA: TGCGCCAGCAGCCCGGGACTAGCGGCAGATACGCAGTATTTT
clone size: NA; J gene: TRBJ2-7; V gene: TRBV10-3; D gene: NA; CDR3 protein: CAISWGGGGPYEQYF; CDR3 DNA: TGTGCCATCAGTTGGGGTGGTGGAGGCCCCTACGAGCAGTACTTC
clone size: NA; J gene: TRBJ1-3; V gene: TRBV7-8; D gene: NA; CDR3 protein: CASSPREGHRNTIYF; CDR3 DNA: TGTGCCAGCAGCCCGCGCGAAGGACACAGAAACACCATATATTTT
clone size: few; J gene: TRBJ1-6; V gene: TRBV18; D gene: TRBD1; CDR3 protein: CASSPDGQGQPLHF; CDR3 DNA: TGTGCCAGCTCACCCGACGGACAGGGTCAACCCCTCCACTTT
clone size: NA; J gene: TRBJ2-1; V gene: TRBV15; D gene: TRBD1; CDR3 protein: CATSREGRGNEQFF; CDR3 DNA: TGTGCCACCAGCAGAGAGGGCAGGGGGAATGAGCAGTTCTTC
clone size: NA; J gene: TRBJ1-1; V gene: TRBV5-1; D gene: NA; CDR3 protein: CASSPLGRTNTEAFF; CDR3 DNA: TGCGCCAGCAGCCCGTTAGGGAGGACAAACACTGAAGCTTTCTTT
clone size: NA; J gene: TRBJ1-4; V gene: TRBV25-1; D gene: NA; CDR3 protein: CASSEELNEKLFF; CDR3 DNA: TGTGCCAGCAGTGAAGAGCTTAATGAAAAACTGTTTTTT
clone size: NA; J gene: TRBJ2-7; V gene: TRBV11-2; D gene: TRBD1; CDR3 protein: CASSSRRTGGFEQYF; CDR3 DNA: TGTGCCAGCAGCTCCCGCCGGACAGGGGGTTTCGAGCAGTACTTC
clone size: NA; J gene: TRBJ2-3; V gene: TRBV25-1; D gene: NA; CDR3 protein: CASRGGPEDTQYF; CDR3 DNA: TGTGCCAGCAGAGGGGGTCCCGAAGATACGCAGTATTTT
clone size: NA; J gene: TRBJ1-1; V gene: TRBV10-1; D gene: NA; CDR3 protein: CASSDGIDTNTEAFF; CDR3 DNA: TGCGCCAGCAGTGACGGGATTGATACGAACACTGAAGCTTTCTTT
clone size: NA; J gene: TRBJ2-3; V gene: TRBV6-4; D gene: NA; CDR3 protein: CASSDPSADTQYF; CDR3 DNA: TGTGCCAGCAGTGACCCTAGTGCAGATACGCAGTATTTT
clone size: few; J gene: TRBJ2-2; V gene: TRBV2; D gene: NA; CDR3 protein: CASSSPGGRNTGELFF; CDR3 DNA: TGTGCCAGCTCTAGTCCAGGGGGGAGGAACACCGGGGAGCTGTTTTTT